One sample yielded the 28 T cell receptor beta chains listed below, sequenced in a study of cytomegalovirus exposure and HLA in healthy donors. PCR employed 60 Vbeta and 13 Jbeta primers. The repertoire was sequenced with immunoSEQ multiplex PCR; TCRdb's copy has only in-frame clones and lacks some. The data show roughly 160,000 clones, with around 80% seen just once and around 6.7% held by the top ten. Sequencing used PBMCs. These receptor sequences come from a woman aged 30 to 39 in good health and CMV-seropositive.

The chain joins TRBV29-1 to TRBJ2-7, with 7 bases matching TRBD1. The V and J ends lost 1 base and 3 bases, in that order; junction bases with no gene match: 3. The germline gives CDR1 SQVTM, CDR2 ANQGSEA. The CDR3 consists of 13 residues. The chain's CDR3 is CSVEGTGNYEQYF. The CDR3 DNA follows: TGCAGCGTTGAAGGGACAGGAAACTACGAGCAGTACTTC.

The chain links TRBV7-8 to TRBJ1-6, with 7 bases matching TRBD1. CDR1 and CDR2 (germline): SGHVS, FQNEAQ. The CDR3 is 15 amino acids. V shed 1 base and J 9 bases; nucleotides not matched to a gene: 6. CDR3 sequence: CASSLEDRAVSPLHF. The CDR3 coding sequence is TGTGCCAGCAGCTTAGAAGACAGGGCAGTTTCACCCCTCCACTTT.

The chain employs TRBV28 and TRBJ1-5; D possibly corresponds to TRBD1 (6 bases). CDR1 MDHEN and CDR2 SYDVKM come from the germline V gene. With 4 bases removed from V and 5 bases from J, the gap between germline ends came to 15 bases. The CDR3 has 15 amino acids. The CDR3, as DNA: TGTGCCAGCAGTTACCCAGGGACACTACATCAGCCCCAGCATTTT. Translating it yields CASSYPGTLHQPQHF.

The CDR3 coding sequence is TGTGCCAGCAGCGCGAGGGGACAGGGCTCCTACGAGCAGTACTTC. Encoded protein: CASSARGQGSYEQYF. The chain links TRBV9 to TRBJ2-7; 9 bases agree with TRBD1. Germline values: CDR1 SGDLS, CDR2 YYNGEE. The ends lost 3 bases at V and 0 bases at J; junction bases unmatched: 4. CDR3 length equals 15 residues.

V and J are TRBV9 and TRBJ1-2; TRBD1 agrees at 8 bases. Trimming at V came to 1 base and at J to 3 bases, leaving 5 bases not matched to a gene. The CDR3 consists of 15 residues. CDR1 is SGDLS and CDR2 is YYNGEE in the germline V gene. CDR3 protein: CASSVSTGDHYGYTF. CDR3 bases: TGTGCCAGCAGCGTATCGACAGGGGATCACTATGGCTACACCTTC.

This chain joins TRBV6-1 and TRBJ2-7, with TRBD1 matching 11 bases. CDR1 and CDR2 from the germline V gene are MNHNS and SASEGT. This CDR3 comprises 19 residues. V was pared by 3 bases and J by 6 bases, with 19 bases of the junction left unmatched. The CDR3 region has the DNA TGTGCCAGCAGTGAGCTTAGTTTTTCGGGACAGGGGGTCCCCCTCGAGCAGTACTTC. Translation gives CASSELSFSGQGVPLEQYF.

This sequence joins TRBV6-6 and TRBJ1-2; TRBD1 agrees at 7 bases. V lost 5 bases, J lost 4 bases, and 7 bases stayed unmatched. This CDR3 is built from 14 residues. Germline CDR1 and CDR2: MNHNY and SVGAGI (reference sequence). The chain's CDR3 is CASSLTGDLYGYTF. The CDR3 DNA reads TGTGCCAGCAGTCTCACAGGGGACCTCTATGGCTACACCTTC.

The chain couples TRBV9 to TRBJ1-2; a possible D gene is TRBD1 (6 bases). This CDR3 region has 14 residues. V lost 1 base, J lost 3 bases, and 10 bases lay in between. Germline-derived CDR1 and CDR2 are SGDLS and YYNGEE. CDR3 residues: CASSVTGGDYGYTF. The CDR3 DNA reads TGTGCCAGCAGCGTAACGGGGGGCGACTATGGCTACACCTTC.

This clone occurred once. The V call is TRBV6-5, the J call TRBJ1-2; D is perhaps TRBD1 (5 bases). The CDR3 covers 13 residues. The ends were cut back, 5 bases at V and 1 base at J, with 8 bases in the middle. The germline gives CDR1 MNHEY, CDR2 SVGAGI. The CDR3 DNA sequence: TGTGCCAGCAGTGGACACCTTAACTATGGCTACACCTTC. This translates into CASSGHLNYGYTF.

The chain joins TRBV6-4 to TRBJ1-1; unclear D gene. The ends were cut back, 3 bases at V and 10 bases at J, with 21 bases in the middle. The CDR3 is 15 residues long. Germline V CDR1 and CDR2: MRHNA, SNTAGT. CDR3 nucleotide sequence: TGTGCCAGCAGTGAGTCAACGATTTCGGGAAAGGGAGCTTTCTTT. Its translation: CASSESTISGKGAFF.

The chain couples TRBV9 to TRBJ2-3; TRBD2 matches at 7 bases. The CDR3 is made up of 15 amino acids. In germline, CDR1 is SGDLS, CDR2 YYNGEE. V was pared by 10 bases and J by 3 bases, with 14 bases of the junction left unmatched. CDR3 amino acids: CASASGGGRTDTQYF. CDR3 sequence (DNA): TGTGCCTCGGCTAGTGGGGGGGGGAGGACAGATACGCAGTATTTT.

In its sample, this clone was seen a few times. CDR3 in DNA: TGTGCCAGCAGCGTAGCTTCGGGGAATGAGCAGTTCTTC. Amino acids: CASSVASGNEQFF. This chain connects TRBV9 to TRBJ2-1, with D perhaps matching TRBD2 (5 bases). Germline-derived CDR1 and CDR2 are SGDLS and YYNGEE. The CDR3 covers 13 residues. V was cut by 0 bases and J by 7 bases, with 8 bases left in between.

This clone was seen a few times. This chain uses TRBV5-4 with TRBJ2-5; a possible D gene is TRBD2 (6 bases). CDR3 length: 14 residues. Trimming removed 0 bases from V and 2 bases from J, with 8 bases in between. Germline V gene sequence: CDR1 SGHNT, CDR2 YYREEE (reference sequence). CDR3 DNA: TGTGCCAGCAGCTTGGGGACTACTCAAGAGACCCAGTACTTC. As protein: CASSLGTTQETQYF.

The chain has TRBV14 and TRBJ1-2; D gene unclear. The V gene's germline CDR1 is SGHDN and CDR2 FVKESK. With 0 bases removed from V and 8 bases from J, the gap between germline ends came to 13 bases. The CDR3 has 14 residues. CDR3 region: CASSQERYGRGYTF. DNA of the CDR3: TGTGCCAGCAGCCAAGAGAGGTACGGGAGAGGCTACACCTTC.

The rearrangement links TRBV5-1 to TRBJ2-3; TRBD2 matches at 8 bases. This CDR3 contains 16 residues. With 3 bases clipped from V and 0 bases from J, the junction kept 6 bases outside the gene matches. CDR1 is SGHRS and CDR2 is YFSETQ in the germline V gene. The CDR3 nucleotides are TGCGCCAGCAGCTCGGTGGCTAGCGGGAGCACAGATACGCAGTATTTT. Its translation is CASSSVASGSTDTQYF.

To note about this clone: A read error may produce the germline difference seen at one junction end. J is TRBJ1-1 and V is TRBV5-8; a possible D gene is TRBD1 (5 bases). CDR1 is SGHTS, CDR2 YDEGEE, per germline. The CDR3 is 10 amino acids. The CDR3 region is CASSLEADSF. The DNA for the CDR3 is TGTGCCAGCAGCTTGGAGGCAGACAGCTTT.

Here the CDR3 DNA reads TGTGCCAGCAGCTCCCGGACAGGGGTTTACCACGAGCAGTACTTC. Translated: CASSSRTGVYHEQYF. The chain uses TRBV7-6 and TRBJ2-7, with 9 nucleotides matching TRBD1. CDR1 is SGHVS, CDR2 FNYEAQ, per germline. CDR3 size: 15 residues. With V trimmed by 4 bases and J by 5 bases, 9 bases remained unmatched.

The J gene is TRBJ1-1, the V gene TRBV28; D not certain. Germline V CDR1 and CDR2: MDHEN, SYDVKM. Trimming left V 6 bases short and J 5 bases short, with 19 bases between. The CDR3 runs to 15 residues. The CDR3 loop is CASRVLVPFRTEAFF. CDR3 in DNA: TGTGCCAGCAGGGTCTTGGTTCCGTTTCGGACTGAAGCTTTCTTT.

V is TRBV7-2 and J is TRBJ2-7; D is uncertain. CDR3 length: 13 amino acids. Trimming removed 6 bases from V and 0 bases from J, with 9 bases in between. Germline CDR1 is SGHTA and CDR2 is FQGNSA. In DNA, the CDR3 is TGTGCCAGCAGTCTGACACGCTCCTACGAGCAGTACTTC. Encoded protein: CASSLTRSYEQYF.

This clone was counted between two and nine times. The junction shows a germline mismatch at one end, possibly a read error. This rearrangement joins TRBV7-9 to TRBJ2-7; TRBD2 matches at 12 bases. Per the germline V gene, CDR1 is SEHNR and CDR2 is FQNEAQ (reference sequence). CDR3 length: 15 residues. The CDR3, as DNA: TGTTCCAGCAGCTTAGCGCTAGCGGGGGGGTCTGAGCAGTACTTC. Amino acid sequence: CSSSLALAGGSEQYF.

The chain is built from TRBV7-3 and TRBJ2-6; no clear D gene. The CDR3 runs 16 residues. The germline V gene has CDR1 SGHTA and CDR2 FQGTGA. Trimming removed 1 base from V and 5 bases from J, with 12 bases in between. CDR3 in DNA: TGTGCCAGCAGCTTAATACCCCGACTGAGGGCCAACGTCCTGACTTTC. Amino acid sequence: CASSLIPRLRANVLTF. Based on the CDR3 plus reference TRBV7-3 and TRBJ2-6, the full variable domain is GAGVSQTPSNKVTEKGKYVELRCDPISGHTALYWYRQSLGQGPEFLIYFQGTGAADDSGLPNDRFFAVRPEGSVSTLKIQRTERGDSAVYLCASSLIPRLRANVLTFGAGSRLTVL.

The chain employs TRBV5-1 and TRBJ2-2, with D uncertain. CDR3 length: 15 residues. The germline V gene encodes CDR1 SGHRS and CDR2 YFSETQ. V lost 0 bases and J 3 bases, leaving 9 bases between the germline ends. The CDR3 DNA reads TGCGCCAGCAGCTTGGGATCAGTCGACACCGGGGAGCTGTTTTTT. Its translation: CASSLGSVDTGELFF.

The V and J genes are TRBV9 and TRBJ1-6; TRBD1 matches at 8 bases. CDR1 is SGDLS and CDR2 is YYNGEE in the germline V gene. The CDR3 totals 16 residues. V trimming: 0 bases; J trimming: 6 bases; junction bases outside the gene matches: 5. The CDR3 loop is CASSVGGGTGNSPLHF. Here the CDR3 DNA reads TGTGCCAGCAGCGTAGGGGGGGGGACAGGTAATTCACCCCTCCACTTT. Full variable domain (outside the CDR3, taken from reference TRBV9 and TRBJ1-6): DSGVTQTPKHLITATGQRVTLRCSPRSGDLSVYWYQQSLDQGLQFLIQYYNGEERAKGNILERFSAQQFPDLHSELNLSSLELGDSALYFCASSVGGGTGNSPLHFGNGTRLTVT.

The J gene is TRBJ2-7, the V gene TRBV5-4; D possibly corresponds to TRBD1 (6 bases). The CDR3 sequence is 13 residues long. Between the trimmed V and J ends, which lost 4 bases and 1 base, there was a span of 9 bases. Germline CDR1 and CDR2: SGHNT and YYREEE (reference sequence). The CDR3 is CASSPGQSYEQYF. CDR3 in DNA: TGTGCCAGCAGCCCGGGACAATCCTACGAGCAGTACTTC.

The rearrangement links TRBV5-1 to TRBJ1-1, with D perhaps TRBD1 (6 bases). The germline V and J ends were trimmed by 4 bases and 4 bases, with 11 bases remaining between them. Germline loops: CDR1 SGHRS, CDR2 YFSETQ. The CDR3 loop spans 13 amino acids. The CDR3 DNA is TGCGCCAGCAGCCCAGGGGTGCCCACTGAAGCTTTCTTT. Translation gives CASSPGVPTEAFF.

This clone has just a few counts. The CDR3 region has the DNA TGTGCCAGCAGCTCCCTCCAGGGGAACACTGAAGCTTTCTTT. Its translation: CASSSLQGNTEAFF. The chain has TRBV7-8 and TRBJ1-1; D is possibly TRBD1 (5 bases). The CDR3 totals 14 residues. CDR1 and CDR2 from the germline V gene are SGHVS and FQNEAQ. V was trimmed by 4 bases and J by 1 base, leaving 10 bases between them.

This clone was recorded once. The J gene is TRBJ2-7, the V gene TRBV2; 7 bases are shared with TRBD1. Trimming cost V 7 bases and J 0 bases; bases outside gene matches: 9. The CDR3 has 15 residues. CDR1 SNHLY and CDR2 FYNNEI come from the germline V gene. CDR3 loop: CASITRDSSSYEQYF. For the CDR3, the DNA is TGTGCCAGCATCACCAGGGACAGTTCCTCCTACGAGCAGTACTTC.

The chain carries TRBV18 and TRBJ2-4; TRBD1 might be the D (6 bases). V was shortened by 4 bases and J by 8 bases, with 15 bases between the two germline ends. The CDR3 spans 14 residues. Per germline, CDR1 KGHSH and CDR2 LQKENI. CDR3 sequence: CASSQQGPSDIQYF. In nucleotides, the CDR3 is TGTGCCAGCTCACAGCAGGGGCCAAGTGACATTCAGTACTTC.